This T cell receptor (beta chain) derives from a study of T cells in Graves' hyperthyroidism and ophthalmopathy. For the study at large: Peripheral blood was acquired at first diagnosis, ahead of any therapy whatsoever.

Researchers took RNA transcripts and amplified the TCR beta CDR3 regions from them. RT-PCR in the first round (using the HTBI primer set) targeted the TCR CDR3. TCRdb reprocessed the multiplex PCR reads via MiXCR and lists one record per CDR3 protein. The sample consists of fewer than 600,000 distinct CDR3 sequences, approximately 14% of them appearing once. This clonotype was found many times. Clinical symptoms, serum thyroxine and TRAb, thyroid ultrasound and orbital computed tomography together formed the diagnostic basis. The V gene's germline CDR1 is MDHEN and CDR2 SYDVKM. The ends lost 6 bases at V and 8 bases at J; junction bases unmatched: 10. The CDR3 contains 14 residues.

Input material: blood. The chain links TRBV28 to TRBJ1-2; 9 bases match TRBD1. The sequence derives from a woman aged 40-49 years with Graves' hyperthyroidism. The CDR3 is CASRYPGTGNGYTF. The CDR3 nucleotides are TGTGCCAGCAGATACCCCGGGACAGGGAACGGCTACACCTTC.